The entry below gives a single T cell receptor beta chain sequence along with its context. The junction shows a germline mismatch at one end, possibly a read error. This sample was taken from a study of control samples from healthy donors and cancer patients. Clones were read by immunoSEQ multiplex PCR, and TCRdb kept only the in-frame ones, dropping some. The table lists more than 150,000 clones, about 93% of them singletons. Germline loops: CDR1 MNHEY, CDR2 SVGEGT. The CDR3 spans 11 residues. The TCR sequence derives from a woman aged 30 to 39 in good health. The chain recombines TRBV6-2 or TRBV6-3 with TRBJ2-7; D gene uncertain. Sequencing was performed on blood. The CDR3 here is CASSYSFEQYF. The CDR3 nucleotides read TGTGCCAGCAGTTACTCCTTCGAGCAGTACTTC.